This T cell receptor beta chain was obtained from a study of blood T cell repertoires in COVID-19. Only in-frame clones appear in the TCRdb table, and some are missing; sequencing was by immunoSEQ multiplex PCR. The data contain 250,000 to 300,000 clones, about nine tenths of them singletons. The CDR3 runs to 16 residues. Per germline, CDR1 SGDLS and CDR2 YYNGEE. The ends were cut back, 5 bases at V and 7 bases at J, with 24 bases in the middle. The receptor's source is a woman aged 30 to 39 with COVID-19, enrolled during active disease. The chain joins TRBV9 to TRBJ1-2; TRBD1 is a possible D gene (6 bases). Sequenced: peripheral blood. CDR3 DNA sequence: TGTGCCAGCAGGACCGAATGGGGGGGCCTGGGGATTGGCTACACCTTC. Residues: CASRTEWGGLGIGYTF.